The clone carrying this T cell receptor beta chain was seen once. Its antigen is undetermined. These data originate in a study of lymphopenia after photon versus proton radiotherapy. Some clones are missing from TCRdb's copy, which holds only in-frame ones; the method was immunoSEQ multiplex PCR. This sample has 20,000 to 30,000 clones; about 85% occur once, and the top ten carry roughly 5.4%. Findings and limits, study-wide: After lymphocyte nadir, photon-treated repertoires showed oligoclonal expansion, especially CD8+ Temra.

This CDR3 region has 16 residues. The V gene's germline CDR1 is LGHNA and CDR2 YSLEER. Trimming at V came to 0 bases and at J to 4 bases, leaving 8 bases not matched to a gene. The chain links TRBV4-3 to TRBJ2-7, with 8 bases lining up with TRBD1. Source: peripheral blood, taken from a patient treated with photon-based radiotherapy. This TCR came from a young man with gastric cancer. The CDR3 here is CASSQEARGLYYEQYF. DNA of the CDR3: TGCGCCAGCAGCCAAGAAGCCAGGGGGCTTTATTACGAGCAGTACTTC.